This is a list of T cell receptor beta chains from one sample in a study of shared clonotypes between healthy human individuals. Sequencing was performed with immunoSEQ multiplex PCR; in TCRdb, only in-frame clones are kept and a portion is missing. The sample consists of 550,000 to 600,000 clones, around 77% of them appearing once. The material sequenced was PBMCs. These receptors were obtained from a woman aged 40-49 years in good health. Some clones in this sample may be carry-over from other donors' samples. The CDR3 runs from the conserved cysteine through the conserved F or W. D genes are given only for firm matches. Rows give clone size only sometimes, using once, few, many, or a class for an expanded clone.

CDR3 DNA: TGTGCCAGCAGTGGTAGGGGGCCTCATGGCTACACCTTC; CDR3 protein: CASSGRGPHGYTF; clone size: many; J gene: TRBJ1-2; V gene: TRBV6-1; CDR3 length: 13; D gene: TRBD1
CDR3 DNA: TGTGCCAGCAGCTTGCAGGGGTACCAAGAGACCCAGTACTTC; CDR3 protein: CASSLQGYQETQYF; clone size: .; J gene: TRBJ2-5; V gene: TRBV5-4; CDR3 length: 14; D gene: .
CDR3 DNA: TGTGCCAGCAGCACGGGGACCCTAGAAAAACTGTTTTTT; CDR3 protein: CASSTGTLEKLFF; clone size: .; J gene: TRBJ1-4; V gene: TRBV5-5; CDR3 length: 13; D gene: .
CDR3 DNA: TGTGCCAGCAGCTTAGCCGGGACCACTTACAATGAGCAGTTCTTC; CDR3 protein: CASSLAGTTYNEQFF; clone size: .; J gene: TRBJ2-1; V gene: TRBV11-3; CDR3 length: 15; D gene: .
CDR3 DNA: TGTGCCAGCAGCTTCAGTGACAGGGGGCTTTCTGGCTACACCTTC; CDR3 protein: CASSFSDRGLSGYTF; clone size: .; J gene: TRBJ1-2; V gene: TRBV28; CDR3 length: 15; D gene: TRBD1
CDR3 DNA: TGTGCCAGCAAACCCCACGGGACTAGAGACGAGCAGTACTTC; CDR3 protein: CASKPHGTRDEQYF; clone size: .; J gene: TRBJ2-7; V gene: TRBV7-3; CDR3 length: 14; D gene: TRBD2
CDR3 DNA: TGTGCCAGTAGGATAGGCGGGAATGGAGAGACCCAGTACTTC; CDR3 protein: CASRIGGNGETQYF; clone size: .; J gene: TRBJ2-5; V gene: TRBV2; CDR3 length: 14; D gene: .
CDR3 DNA: TGCGCCAGCAGCGTCCGGGTCCCTGGAAACACCATATATTTT; CDR3 protein: CASSVRVPGNTIYF; clone size: .; J gene: TRBJ1-3; V gene: TRBV4-3; CDR3 length: 14; D gene: .
CDR3 DNA: TGTGCCAGCAGCTTAGTCGGCGGGTCTGAGACCCAGTACTTC; CDR3 protein: CASSLVGGSETQYF; clone size: .; J gene: TRBJ2-5; V gene: TRBV7-9; CDR3 length: 14; D gene: .
CDR3 DNA: TGTGCCAGCAGTTTATCGGGGGGGGCCGGGTATGGCTACACCTTC; CDR3 protein: CASSLSGGAGYGYTF; clone size: .; J gene: TRBJ1-2; V gene: TRBV27; CDR3 length: 15; D gene: .
CDR3 DNA: TGTGCCAGCAGTCCACATAAAACCGGGACAGGGGAAGGGGAGCTGTTTTTT; CDR3 protein: CASSPHKTGTGEGELFF; clone size: few; J gene: TRBJ2-2; V gene: TRBV27; CDR3 length: 17; D gene: TRBD1
CDR3 DNA: TGTGCCAGCACAGGGTGGGGGGGTGACGAGCAGTACTTC; CDR3 protein: CASTGWGGDEQYF; clone size: .; J gene: TRBJ2-7; V gene: TRBV6-6; CDR3 length: 13; D gene: TRBD2
CDR3 DNA: TGTGCCAGTAGTACCCCCTGGACAGGGAACGAGCAGTACTTC; CDR3 protein: CASSTPWTGNEQYF; clone size: .; J gene: TRBJ2-7; V gene: TRBV19; CDR3 length: 14; D gene: TRBD1
CDR3 DNA: TGTGCCTGGAACCCGGGACGGAGGAACACTGAAGCTTTCTTT; CDR3 protein: CAWNPGRRNTEAFF; clone size: .; J gene: TRBJ1-1; V gene: TRBV30; CDR3 length: 14; D gene: .
CDR3 DNA: TGTGCCAGCAGCTTTGGGCGACTAGCCAAAAACATTCAGTACTTC; CDR3 protein: CASSFGRLAKNIQYF; clone size: .; J gene: TRBJ2-4; V gene: TRBV7-8; CDR3 length: 15; D gene: .
CDR3 DNA: TGTGCCAGCAGAGACCCGACAGATGAAGCTTTCTTT; CDR3 protein: CASRDPTDEAFF; clone size: .; J gene: TRBJ1-1; V gene: TRBV6-1; CDR3 length: 12; D gene: .
CDR3 DNA: TGTGCCAGCAGCGTAGGAAAGAACTACAATGAGCAGTTCTTC; CDR3 protein: CASSVGKNYNEQFF; clone size: .; J gene: TRBJ2-1; V gene: TRBV9; CDR3 length: 14; D gene: .
CDR3 DNA: TGTGCCAGTAGTACCTCCTTAGACACTGAAGCTTTCTTT; CDR3 protein: CASSTSLDTEAFF; clone size: .; J gene: TRBJ1-1; V gene: TRBV19; CDR3 length: 13; D gene: .
CDR3 DNA: TGTGCCAGCAGTTCGCAGGGGAACACTGAAGCTTTCTTT; CDR3 protein: CASSSQGNTEAFF; clone size: .; J gene: TRBJ1-1; V gene: TRBV6-6; CDR3 length: 13; D gene: .
CDR3 DNA: TGTGCCAGCAGCCTTCAACCACAGGGGGCGGATAACTATGGCTACACCTTC; CDR3 protein: CASSLQPQGADNYGYTF; clone size: once; J gene: TRBJ1-2; V gene: TRBV4-2; CDR3 length: 17; D gene: TRBD1
CDR3 DNA: TGTGCCAGCAGCTACGGGACAGCTGATACCTACGAGCAGTACTTC; CDR3 protein: CASSYGTADTYEQYF; clone size: .; J gene: TRBJ2-7; V gene: TRBV13; CDR3 length: 15; D gene: TRBD1
CDR3 DNA: TGTGCCAGCAGTGAAGCGGTCCCTCTTCGCGAGCAGTACTTC; CDR3 protein: CASSEAVPLREQYF; clone size: .; J gene: TRBJ2-7; V gene: TRBV6-1; CDR3 length: 14; D gene: .
CDR3 DNA: TGTGCCTGGAGTGGGGTAGCGGGAAGCTACGAGCAGTACTTC; CDR3 protein: CAWSGVAGSYEQYF; clone size: .; J gene: TRBJ2-7; V gene: TRBV30; CDR3 length: 14; D gene: TRBD2
CDR3 DNA: TGTGCCAGCAGCAAAGTTCAGAAGTCGTTCCCTAGCACAGATACGCAGTATTTT; CDR3 protein: CASSKVQKSFPSTDTQYF; clone size: .; J gene: TRBJ2-3; V gene: TRBV21-1; CDR3 length: 18; D gene: .
CDR3 DNA: TGTGCCATCAGTGAGTCGGTGGGGACAGGGCAGGAAAAACTGTTTTTT; CDR3 protein: CAISESVGTGQEKLFF; clone size: few; J gene: TRBJ1-4; V gene: TRBV10-3; CDR3 length: 16; D gene: TRBD1
CDR3 DNA: TGTGCCAGCAGCTTGCCCAAAACAGGCCCGAATTCACCCCTCCACTTT; CDR3 protein: CASSLPKTGPNSPLHF; clone size: .; J gene: TRBJ1-6; V gene: TRBV11-3; CDR3 length: 16; D gene: .
CDR3 DNA: TGTGCCACCCTCACAGGGAGAAGATCCTACGAGCAGTACTTC; CDR3 protein: CATLTGRRSYEQYF; clone size: few; J gene: TRBJ2-7; V gene: TRBV6-6; CDR3 length: 14; D gene: .
CDR3 DNA: TGTGCCAGCGGTCAGGACAATCAGCCCCAGCATTTT; CDR3 protein: CASGQDNQPQHF; clone size: .; J gene: TRBJ1-5; V gene: TRBV7-9; CDR3 length: 12; D gene: .
CDR3 DNA: TGTGCCAGCAGCCGCGCGGGGGTCGGTCGAGCTTTCTTT; CDR3 protein: CASSRAGVGRAFF; clone size: .; J gene: TRBJ1-1; V gene: TRBV28; CDR3 length: 13; D gene: .
CDR3 DNA: TGTGCCAGCAGTGAATCACGGCGGGGAATTCGAGAAAAACTGTTTTTT; CDR3 protein: CASSESRRGIREKLFF; clone size: once; J gene: TRBJ1-4; V gene: TRBV6-1; CDR3 length: 16; D gene: .
CDR3 DNA: TGTGCCAGCAGTGAACAGGGTGGTTACACCGGGGAGCTGTTTTTT; CDR3 protein: CASSEQGGYTGELFF; clone size: few; J gene: TRBJ2-2; V gene: TRBV25-1; CDR3 length: 15; D gene: .
CDR3 DNA: TGTGCCAGCTCTCCGGGACTCAGTAGGACCTACGAGCAGTACTTC; CDR3 protein: CASSPGLSRTYEQYF; clone size: .; J gene: TRBJ2-7; V gene: TRBV27; CDR3 length: 15; D gene: .
CDR3 DNA: TGTGCCAGTAGTATGGGCAGGGCCTATGGCTACACCTTC; CDR3 protein: CASSMGRAYGYTF; clone size: .; J gene: TRBJ1-2; V gene: TRBV19; CDR3 length: 13; D gene: .
CDR3 DNA: TGTGCCAGCAGCCACCCTGGGTGGGACAATGAGCAGTTCTTC; CDR3 protein: CASSHPGWDNEQFF; clone size: .; J gene: TRBJ2-1; V gene: TRBV7-6; CDR3 length: 14; D gene: .
CDR3 DNA: TGTGCCAGCAGCTTACGGGACTACGGAGAGACCCAGTACTTC; CDR3 protein: CASSLRDYGETQYF; clone size: .; J gene: TRBJ2-5; V gene: TRBV9; CDR3 length: 14; D gene: TRBD2
CDR3 DNA: TGTGCCAGTAGTCTAAACCGGGACCACACCGGGGAGCTGTTTTTT; CDR3 protein: CASSLNRDHTGELFF; clone size: .; J gene: TRBJ2-2; V gene: TRBV19; CDR3 length: 15; D gene: .